This TCR beta chain was recorded in a study of blood T cell repertoires in COVID-19. Produced via immunoSEQ multiplex PCR; TCRdb's table is partial and in-frame only. The sample lists about 170,000 clones; 74% were seen once. This CDR3 region has 17 residues. Germline-derived CDR1 and CDR2 are SGDLS and YYNGEE. Trimming pared 0 bases from V and 1 base from J, leaving 16 bases between. This clone was seen just once. Sequences were obtained from peripheral blood. The V gene is TRBV9, the J gene TRBJ1-2; possible D gene TRBD1, 6 bases. The clonotype originates from a woman older than 75 with acute or convalescent COVID-19. CDR3 sequence reads: CASSVETGLSINYGYTF. In nucleotides, the CDR3 is TGTGCCAGCAGCGTAGAGACAGGCTTATCAATTAACTATGGCTACACCTTC.